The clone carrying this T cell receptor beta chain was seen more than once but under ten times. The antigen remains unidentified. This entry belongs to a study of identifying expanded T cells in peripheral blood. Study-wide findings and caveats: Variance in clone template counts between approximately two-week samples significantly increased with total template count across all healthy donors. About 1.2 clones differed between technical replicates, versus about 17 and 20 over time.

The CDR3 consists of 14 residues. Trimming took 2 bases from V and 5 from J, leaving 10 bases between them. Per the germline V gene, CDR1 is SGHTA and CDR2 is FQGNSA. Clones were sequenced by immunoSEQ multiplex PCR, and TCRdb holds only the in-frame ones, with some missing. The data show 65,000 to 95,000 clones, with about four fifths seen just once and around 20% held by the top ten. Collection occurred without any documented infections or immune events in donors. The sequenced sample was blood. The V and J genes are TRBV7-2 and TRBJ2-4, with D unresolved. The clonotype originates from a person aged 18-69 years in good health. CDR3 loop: CASSLSGTQNIQYF. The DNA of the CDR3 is TGTGCCAGCAGCTTATCCGGTACCCAAAACATTCAGTACTTC.